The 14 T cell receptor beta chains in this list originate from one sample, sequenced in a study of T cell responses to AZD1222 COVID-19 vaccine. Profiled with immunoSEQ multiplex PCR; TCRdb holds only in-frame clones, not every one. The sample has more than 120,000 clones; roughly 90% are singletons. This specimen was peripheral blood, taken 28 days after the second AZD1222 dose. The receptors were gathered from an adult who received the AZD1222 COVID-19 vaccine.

CDR3 amino acids: CASSFRVDTQYF. The DNA for the CDR3 is TGTGCCAGCAGCTTTAGGGTGGATACGCAGTATTTT. The chain combines TRBV7-2 with TRBJ2-3; no clear D. The CDR3 length is 12 residues. The germline V gene has CDR1 SGHTA and CDR2 FQGNSA. The V end lost 3 bases, the J end lost 6 bases, and 7 bases lay between the germline ends.

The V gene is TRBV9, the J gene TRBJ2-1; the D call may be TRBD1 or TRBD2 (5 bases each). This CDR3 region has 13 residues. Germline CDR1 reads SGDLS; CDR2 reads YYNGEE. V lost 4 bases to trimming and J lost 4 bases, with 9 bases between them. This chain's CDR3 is CASSKGTYNEQFF. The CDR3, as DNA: TGTGCCAGCAGCAAAGGGACGTACAATGAGCAGTTCTTC.

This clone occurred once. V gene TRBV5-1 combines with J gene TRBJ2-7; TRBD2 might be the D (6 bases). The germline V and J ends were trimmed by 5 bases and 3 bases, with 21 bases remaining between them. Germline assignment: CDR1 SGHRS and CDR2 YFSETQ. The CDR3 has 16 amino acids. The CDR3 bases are TGCGCCAGCAGTCCCGGGCTCTCCGGCGGGAACTACGAGCAGTACTTC. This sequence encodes CASSPGLSGGNYEQYF.

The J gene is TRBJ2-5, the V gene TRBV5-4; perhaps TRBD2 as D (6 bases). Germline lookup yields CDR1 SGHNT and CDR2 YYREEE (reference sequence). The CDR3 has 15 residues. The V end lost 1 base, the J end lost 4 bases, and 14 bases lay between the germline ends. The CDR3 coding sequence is TGTGCCAGCAGCTTGACGGGAGTATCGGGAGAGACCCAGTACTTC. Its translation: CASSLTGVSGETQYF. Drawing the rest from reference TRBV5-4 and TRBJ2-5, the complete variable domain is ETGVTQSPTHLIKTRGQQVTLRCSSQSGHNTVSWYQQALGQGPQFIFQYYREEENGRGNFPPRFSGLQFPNYSSELNVNALELDDSALYLCASSLTGVSGETQYFGPGTRLLVL.

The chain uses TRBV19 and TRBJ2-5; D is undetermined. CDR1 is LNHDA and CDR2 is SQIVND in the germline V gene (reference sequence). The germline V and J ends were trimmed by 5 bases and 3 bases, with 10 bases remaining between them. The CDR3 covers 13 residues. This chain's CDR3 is CASSGQRKETQYF. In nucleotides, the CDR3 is TGTGCCAGTAGTGGGCAGCGTAAAGAGACCCAGTACTTC.

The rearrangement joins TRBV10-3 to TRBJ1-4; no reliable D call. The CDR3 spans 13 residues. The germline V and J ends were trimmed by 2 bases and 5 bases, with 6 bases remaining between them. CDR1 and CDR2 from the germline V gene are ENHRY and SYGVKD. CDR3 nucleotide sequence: TGTGCCATCAGTGAGGAGTCGAATGAAAAACTGTTTTTT. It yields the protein CAISEESNEKLFF.

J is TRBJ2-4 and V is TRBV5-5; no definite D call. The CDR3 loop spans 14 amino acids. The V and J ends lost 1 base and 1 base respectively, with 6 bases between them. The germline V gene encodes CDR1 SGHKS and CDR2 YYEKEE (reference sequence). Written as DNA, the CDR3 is TGTGCCAGCAGCTTGTCAGGTGCCAAAAACATTCAGTACTTC. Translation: CASSLSGAKNIQYF.

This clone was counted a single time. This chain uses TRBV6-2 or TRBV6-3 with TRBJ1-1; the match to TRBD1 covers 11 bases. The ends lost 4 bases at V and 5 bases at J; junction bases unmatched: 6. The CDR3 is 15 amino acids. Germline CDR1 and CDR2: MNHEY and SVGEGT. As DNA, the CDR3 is TGTGCCAGCAGTTCAGCCGGGACAGGGGGGACTGAAGCTTTCTTT. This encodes CASSSAGTGGTEAFF.

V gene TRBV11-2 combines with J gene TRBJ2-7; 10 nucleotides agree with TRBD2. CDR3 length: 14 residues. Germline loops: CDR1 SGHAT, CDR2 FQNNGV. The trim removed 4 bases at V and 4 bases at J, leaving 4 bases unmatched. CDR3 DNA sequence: TGTGCCAGCAGCTACGGGACTAGCGAATACGAGCAGTACGTC. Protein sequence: CASSYGTSEYEQYV.

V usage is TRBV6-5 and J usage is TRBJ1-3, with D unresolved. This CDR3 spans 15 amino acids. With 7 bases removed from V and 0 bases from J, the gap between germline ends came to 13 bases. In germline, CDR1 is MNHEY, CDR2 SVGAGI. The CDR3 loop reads CASKSPNFSGNTIYF. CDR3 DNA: TGTGCCAGCAAATCCCCCAACTTCTCTGGAAACACCATATATTTT.

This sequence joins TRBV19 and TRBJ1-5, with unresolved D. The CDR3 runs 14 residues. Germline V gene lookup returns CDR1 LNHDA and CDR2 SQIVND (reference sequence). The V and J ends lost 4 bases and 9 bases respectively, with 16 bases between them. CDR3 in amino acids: CASSSSADPVPQHF. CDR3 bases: TGTGCCAGTAGTAGTTCGGCAGATCCAGTGCCCCAGCATTTT.

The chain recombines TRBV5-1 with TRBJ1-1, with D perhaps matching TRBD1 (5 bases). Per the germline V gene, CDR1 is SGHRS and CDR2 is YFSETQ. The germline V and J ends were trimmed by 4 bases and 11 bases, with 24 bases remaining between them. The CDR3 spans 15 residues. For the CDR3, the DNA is TGCGCCAGCAGCCCGGAGGGGCAGTCCACAGATGAGGCTTTCTTT. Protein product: CASSPEGQSTDEAFF. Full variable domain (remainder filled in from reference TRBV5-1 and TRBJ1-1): KAGVTQTPRYLIKTRGQQVTLSCSPISGHRSVSWYQQTPGQGLQFLFEYFSETQRNKGNFPGRFSGRQFSNSRSEMNVSTLELGDSALYLCASSPEGQSTDEAFFGQGTRLTVV.

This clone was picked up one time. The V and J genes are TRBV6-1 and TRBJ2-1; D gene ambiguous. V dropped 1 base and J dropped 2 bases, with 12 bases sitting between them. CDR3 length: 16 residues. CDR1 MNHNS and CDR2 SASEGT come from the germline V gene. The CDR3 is CASSEDWVSPYNEQFF. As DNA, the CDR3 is TGTGCCAGCAGTGAAGATTGGGTTAGCCCCTACAATGAGCAGTTCTTC.

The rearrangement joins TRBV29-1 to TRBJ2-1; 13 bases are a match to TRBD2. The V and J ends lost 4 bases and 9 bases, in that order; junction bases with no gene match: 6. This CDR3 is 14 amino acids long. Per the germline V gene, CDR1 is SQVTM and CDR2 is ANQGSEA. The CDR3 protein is CSVGAGLAGSEQFF. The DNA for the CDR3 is TGCAGCGTTGGCGCGGGACTAGCGGGATCTGAGCAGTTCTTC.